The 32 T cell receptor beta chains below were found in one sample sequenced in a study of control samples from healthy donors and cancer patients. Using immunoSEQ multiplex PCR, the repertoire was profiled, and TCRdb retains in-frame clones only, with some absent. The table lists roughly 180,000 clones, roughly 95% of them singletons. The specimen sequenced was blood. These receptors were taken from a woman in her sixties in good health.

V gene TRBV7-3 combines with J gene TRBJ1-1, with D uncertain. The CDR3 totals 15 residues. Germline CDR1 and CDR2: SGHTA and FQGTGA. The V and J ends lost 1 base and 1 base respectively, with 10 bases between them. The CDR3 nucleotides are TGTGCCAGCAGCTTAATGGTTACCAAGAACACTGAAGCTTTCTTT. Protein: CASSLMVTKNTEAFF.

This clone has more than one count but fewer than ten. The chain is built from TRBV30 and TRBJ1-2; TRBD1 aligns across 8 bases. This CDR3 has 13 residues. Germline V gene sequence: CDR1 GTSNPN, CDR2 SVGIG (reference sequence). With 4 bases clipped from V and 6 bases from J, the junction kept 7 bases outside the gene matches. The CDR3 DNA sequence: TGTGCCTGGACCCTGGACAGGGCGCATGGCTACACCTTC. It yields the protein CAWTLDRAHGYTF.

The chain has TRBV9 and TRBJ1-2; D gene unclear. Germline V lookup: CDR1 SGDLS, CDR2 YYNGEE. V lost 0 bases and J 1 base, leaving 7 bases between the germline ends. CDR3 length equals 14 residues. CDR3 in DNA: TGTGCCAGCAGCGTAGCTGGGATTAACTATGGCTACACCTTC. Residues: CASSVAGINYGYTF.

V gene TRBV6-5 combines with J gene TRBJ1-3, with a possible D match to TRBD1 (5 bases). The V gene lost 3 bases and the J gene lost 0 bases, with 12 bases spanning the gap. Germline assignment: CDR1 MNHEY and CDR2 SVGAGI. The CDR3 totals 16 residues. The DNA for the CDR3 is TGTGCCAGCAGTTATGTCCCGGGGCTCTCTGGAAACACCATATATTTT. As protein: CASSYVPGLSGNTIYF.

The chain combines TRBV5-8 with TRBJ1-5, with unresolved D. V was trimmed by 7 bases and J by 3 bases, leaving 11 bases between them. Germline V gives CDR1 SGHTS, CDR2 YDEGEE. The CDR3 contains 13 residues. The CDR3 spells CASELGDNQPQHF. CDR3 coding DNA: TGTGCCAGCGAACTGGGCGACAATCAGCCCCAGCATTTT.

A single count supports this clone. The V call is TRBV11-2, the J call TRBJ2-7; D ambiguous. V lost 1 base, J lost 4 bases, and 11 bases lay in between. CDR1 and CDR2 (germline): SGHAT, FQNNGV. The CDR3 sequence is 14 residues long. The DNA of the CDR3 is TGTGCCAGCAGCTTAGGCCGTCTCGGGTACGAGCAGTACTTC. This sequence encodes CASSLGRLGYEQYF.

The genes are TRBV2 and TRBJ2-1, with 9 nucleotides matching TRBD2. The CDR3 sequence is 15 residues long. V shed 6 bases and J 6 bases; nucleotides not matched to a gene: 9. Germline CDR1 is SNHLY and CDR2 is FYNNEI. The CDR3, as DNA: TGTGCCAGCAGCCCGGGGACTAGCCCCGGCAATGAGCAGTTCTTC. Amino acid sequence: CASSPGTSPGNEQFF. Using reference TRBV2 and TRBJ2-1 for the parts outside the CDR3, the full variable domain is EPEVTQTPSHQVTQMGQEVILRCVPISNHLYFYWYRQILGQKVEFLVSFYNNEISEKSEIFDDQFSVERPDGSNFTLKIRSTKLEDSAMYFCASSPGTSPGNEQFFGPGTRLTVL.

The chain combines TRBV5-5 with TRBJ1-1; no clear D gene. From germline, CDR1 is SGHKS and CDR2 YYEKEE (reference sequence). This CDR3 contains 13 residues. V was cut by 0 bases and J by 3 bases, with 6 bases left in between. The CDR3 is CASSLAGDTEAFF. CDR3 coding DNA: TGTGCCAGCAGCTTGGCGGGTGACACTGAAGCTTTCTTT. Full variable domain (rest looked up from reference TRBV5-5 and TRBJ1-1): DAGVTQSPTHLIKTRGQQVTLRCSPISGHKSVSWYQQVLGQGPQFIFQYYEKEERGRGNFPDRFSARQFPNYSSELNVNALLLGDSALYLCASSLAGDTEAFFGQGTRLTVV.

The rearrangement joins TRBV12-5 to TRBJ2-7; 9 nucleotides match TRBD1. CDR3 size: 14 residues. Germline CDR1 is LGHNT and CDR2 is FRNRAP. V trimming: 5 bases; J trimming: 2 bases; junction bases outside the gene matches: 4. The CDR3 sequence is CASGSGQGTYEQYF. CDR3 coding DNA: TGTGCTAGTGGTAGTGGACAGGGGACCTACGAGCAGTACTTC.

Concerning this clone: The sample has other DNA sequences that encode this CDR3 too. This sequence joins TRBV5-1 and TRBJ2-7; 9 nucleotides align to TRBD1. V shed 1 base and J 5 bases; nucleotides not matched to a gene: 4. Per the germline V gene, CDR1 is SGHRS and CDR2 is YFSETQ. The length of the CDR3 is 14 residues. The chain's CDR3 is CASSLNRGLNEQYF. CDR3 DNA: TGCGCCAGCAGCTTGAACAGGGGGCTTAACGAGCAGTACTTC.

This chain connects TRBV18 to TRBJ1-1, with D hard to call. This CDR3 has 14 residues. CDR1 KGHSH and CDR2 LQKENI come from the germline V gene. The V end lost 6 bases, the J end lost 0 bases, and 11 bases lay between the germline ends. CDR3: CASSPNHLNTEAFF. In nucleotides, the CDR3 is TGTGCCAGCTCCCCTAATCACTTGAACACTGAAGCTTTCTTT.

This sequence joins TRBV5-4 and TRBJ1-1; D ambiguous. Trimming took off 0 bases at V and 11 bases at J, with 11 bases between the two ends. Germline CDR1 and CDR2: SGHNT and YYREEE (reference sequence). The CDR3 is made up of 12 amino acids. CDR3 amino acids: CASSLDSLPAFF. The CDR3 DNA sequence: TGTGCCAGCAGCTTGGACAGCCTCCCGGCTTTCTTT.

The genes are TRBV6-5 and TRBJ1-3; D is undetermined. In germline, CDR1 is MNHEY, CDR2 SVGAGI. CDR3 size: 15 residues. Trimming left V 0 bases short and J 4 bases short, with 10 bases between. The DNA for the CDR3 is TGTGCCAGCAGTTACTCCCGGAATTACGGAAACACCATATATTTT. This translates into CASSYSRNYGNTIYF.

This chain joins TRBV7-9 and TRBJ2-4, with a possible D match to TRBD1 (5 bases). The germline gives CDR1 SEHNR, CDR2 FQNEAQ (reference sequence). CDR3 length: 15 amino acids. Trimming pared 5 bases from V and 9 bases from J, leaving 20 bases between. The CDR3 DNA reads TGTGCCAGCAGCCCGTGGACAATCGCGGATAGCATTCAGTACTTC. This sequence encodes CASSPWTIADSIQYF. The variable domain in full, with the rest retrieved from reference TRBV7-9 and TRBJ2-4, is DTGVSQNPRHKITKRGQNVTFRCDPISEHNRLYWYRQTLGQGPEFLTYFQNEAQLEKSRLLSDRFSAERPKGSFSTLEIQRTEQGDSAMYLCASSPWTIADSIQYFGAGTRLSVL.

This chain links TRBV5-6 with TRBJ1-1; the D gene is possibly TRBD1 (5 bases). Trimming left V 6 bases short and J 1 base short, with 22 bases between. CDR3 length: 17 residues. Germline V lookup: CDR1 SGHDT, CDR2 YYEEEE. CDR3 nucleotide sequence: TGTGCCAGCAAAACTTATCGGGGCATGATACGGAACACTGAAGCTTTCTTT. Translation gives CASKTYRGMIRNTEAFF.

The chain uses TRBV7-9 and TRBJ2-7, with D possibly matching TRBD2 (6 bases). Germline V gene lookup returns CDR1 SEHNR and CDR2 FQNEAQ (reference sequence). V lost 5 bases, J lost 3 bases, and 17 bases lay in between. The CDR3 runs to 15 residues. CDR3: CASSAGTDGYYEQYF. The CDR3, as DNA: TGTGCCAGCAGCGCGGGGACGGATGGATACTACGAGCAGTACTTC.

This clone was counted only a few times. V is TRBV4-2 and J is TRBJ2-2; TRBD2 might be the D (5 bases). V dropped 4 bases and J dropped 0 bases, with 9 bases sitting between them. The length of the CDR3 is 15 residues. CDR1 and CDR2 (germline): LGHNA, YNFKEQ. The DNA of the CDR3 is TGTGCCAGCAGCCCTCGGGGAGCGAACACCGGGGAGCTGTTTTTT. Its protein is CASSPRGANTGELFF.

Only one count was recorded for this clone. The chain couples TRBV4-3 to TRBJ2-5; TRBD1 aligns across 7 bases. V was clipped by 4 bases and J by 0 bases; unmatched bases: 5. The CDR3 is made up of 15 amino acids. Germline lookup yields CDR1 LGHNA and CDR2 YSLEER. This CDR3 is CASSPDDRDQETQYF. Here the CDR3 DNA reads TGCGCCAGCAGCCCCGATGACAGGGACCAAGAGACCCAGTACTTC.

This chain connects TRBV27 to TRBJ1-1, with TRBD1 identical over 7 bases. This CDR3 contains 13 residues. Trimming cost V 7 bases and J 5 bases; bases outside gene matches: 7. Germline loops: CDR1 MNHEY, CDR2 SMNVEV (reference sequence). Here the CDR3 reads CASIRQGRTEAFF. The CDR3 nucleotides are TGTGCCAGCATACGACAGGGTCGAACTGAAGCTTTCTTT.

The chain couples TRBV5-1 to TRBJ2-3; 9 nucleotides agree with TRBD1. Germline values: CDR1 SGHRS, CDR2 YFSETQ. With V trimmed by 4 bases and J by 3 bases, 6 bases remained unmatched. The CDR3 loop spans 15 amino acids. The chain's CDR3 is CASSARTGVTDTQYF. CDR3 nucleotides: TGCGCCAGCAGCGCACGGACAGGGGTGACAGATACGCAGTATTTT.

J is TRBJ1-2 and V is TRBV10-3; 9 bases align to TRBD1. The germline V gene has CDR1 ENHRY and CDR2 SYGVKD. This CDR3 has 12 residues. J was trimmed by 3 bases and V by 10 bases; bases with no gene match: 3. The CDR3 DNA reads TGTGCCACCCGGGACAGGGACTATGGCTACACCTTC. Amino acid sequence: CATRDRDYGYTF.

V is TRBV6-5 and J is TRBJ1-6, with TRBD1 identical over 7 bases. The junction had 8 bases not matched to a gene; V was cut back by 8 bases and J by 7 bases. The length of the CDR3 is 14 residues. CDR1 is MNHEY and CDR2 is SVGAGI in the germline V gene. The CDR3 loop is CASGAGGLNSPLHF. The CDR3 region has the DNA TGTGCCAGCGGGGCAGGGGGTTTAAATTCACCCCTCCACTTT.

This clone was found once. The chain employs TRBV4-2 and TRBJ2-1; D could derive from TRBD1 or TRBD2 (6 bases each). Germline V CDR1 and CDR2: LGHNA, YNFKEQ. Trimming shortened V by 1 base and J by 5 bases, and 9 bases separated the two germline ends. The CDR3 has 14 amino acids. This CDR3 reads CASSQVGGHNEQFF. Here the CDR3 DNA reads TGTGCCAGCAGCCAAGTTGGGGGGCACAATGAGCAGTTCTTC.

The CDR3 here is CASSTLAGGTYNEQFF. The CDR3 bases are TGTGCCAGTAGTACCCTAGCGGGGGGTACCTACAATGAGCAGTTCTTC. The chain links TRBV19 to TRBJ2-1, with 11 positions matching TRBD2. Germline loops: CDR1 LNHDA, CDR2 SQIVND (reference sequence). The trim removed 4 bases at V and 2 bases at J, leaving 4 bases unmatched. This CDR3 contains 16 residues. Based on the CDR3 plus reference TRBV19 and TRBJ2-1, the full variable domain is DGGITQSPKYLFRKEGQNVTLSCEQNLNHDAMYWYRQDPGQGLRLIYYSQIVNDFQKGDIAEGYSVSREKKESFPLTVTSAQKNPTAFYLCASSTLAGGTYNEQFFGPGTRLTVL.

The chain recombines TRBV2 with TRBJ2-1; D is possibly TRBD1 (5 bases). Germline values: CDR1 SNHLY, CDR2 FYNNEI. The V end lost 3 bases, the J end lost 6 bases, and 12 bases lay between the germline ends. The CDR3 runs 14 residues. The DNA of the CDR3 is TGTGCCAGCAGTGATGACAGTTTAGGCAATGAGCAGTTCTTC. Its translation: CASSDDSLGNEQFF.

The V gene is TRBV9, the J gene TRBJ1-2, with 9 bases lining up with TRBD1. Germline CDR1 SGDLS, CDR2 YYNGEE. Trimming removed 0 bases from V and 7 bases from J; junction bases left unmatched: 7. This CDR3 spans 15 amino acids. The CDR3 loop is CASSVVGGQGGGYTF. As DNA, the CDR3 is TGTGCCAGCAGCGTAGTGGGGGGACAGGGAGGTGGCTACACCTTC.

The J gene is TRBJ1-4, the V gene TRBV7-2; TRBD1 is a possible D gene (6 bases). The V gene's germline CDR1 is SGHTA and CDR2 FQGNSA. V lost 7 bases and J 11 bases, leaving 14 bases between the germline ends. There are 12 residues in the CDR3. The CDR3 nucleotides read TGTGCCAGCACCCTTTCAGGGGAGAAACTGTTTTTT. Its protein product is CASTLSGEKLFF.

V gene TRBV25-1 combines with J gene TRBJ1-4; 7 bases fit TRBD1. The CDR3 runs to 18 residues. Germline trimming cut 6 bases from V and 6 bases from J; bases unmatched to any gene: 19. The germline V gene encodes CDR1 MGHDK and CDR2 SYGVNS. In nucleotides, the CDR3 is TGTGCCAGCAGCCTGTCCTCGGGACAGCAGATTCTTTATGAAAAACTGTTTTTT. As protein: CASSLSSGQQILYEKLFF. The full variable domain, in which reference TRBV25-1 and TRBJ1-4 provide the parts outside the CDR3, is EADIYQTPRYLVIGTGKKITLECSQTMGHDKMYWYQQDPGMELHLIHYSYGVNSTEKGDLSSESTVSRIRTEHFPLTLESARPSHTSQYLCASSLSSGQQILYEKLFFGSGTQLSVL.

This clone was detected only once. The CDR3 DNA reads TGTGCCAGCAGTTATCAGGGCCATGAAAAACTGTTTTTT. Translation: CASSYQGHEKLFF. The chain has TRBV6-5 and TRBJ1-4, with D possibly matching TRBD1 (5 bases). From germline, CDR1 is MNHEY and CDR2 SVGAGI. V was pared by 3 bases and J by 6 bases, with 8 bases between. The CDR3 length is 13 residues.

The chain combines TRBV9 with TRBJ1-2; D remains unclear. V was pared by 7 bases and J by 4 bases, with 14 bases between. The CDR3 loop spans 13 amino acids. The germline V gene encodes CDR1 SGDLS and CDR2 YYNGEE. This chain's CDR3 is CASSPIEGYGYTF. The CDR3 DNA follows: TGTGCCAGCTCCCCTATAGAGGGCTATGGCTACACCTTC.

The chain joins TRBV4-3 to TRBJ1-5; D call uncertain. The CDR3 has 15 residues. The germline gives CDR1 LGHNA, CDR2 YSLEER. With 0 bases removed from V and 3 bases from J, the gap between germline ends came to 9 bases. CDR3 coding DNA: TGCGCCAGCAGCCAAGATGTTGGGGACAATCAGCCCCAGCATTTT. Translation: CASSQDVGDNQPQHF.

V is TRBV2 and J is TRBJ1-1, with D unclear. CDR1 is SNHLY and CDR2 is FYNNEI in the germline V gene. The V and J ends lost 4 bases and 2 bases respectively, with 8 bases between them. The length of the CDR3 is 13 residues. The CDR3 region is CASSGGSNTEAFF. The CDR3 nucleotides read TGTGCCAGCAGTGGCGGATCAAACACTGAAGCTTTCTTT.